The 10 T cell receptor beta chains given below trace back to one sample, sequenced in a study of cytomegalovirus exposure and HLA in healthy donors. It was with 60 Vbeta and 13 Jbeta primers that the PCR ran. Here immunoSEQ multiplex PCR was the method, and the copy in TCRdb shows in-frame clones only, minus some. Of around 150,000 clones in the sample, approximately 10% were seen once. The sequencing sample was made of PBMCs. These receptors came from a woman in her thirties or forties in good health and CMV-seropositive.

The table lists this clone with a few counts. The rearrangement uses TRBV4-3 and TRBJ1-4; 11 bases agree with TRBD1. Germline V CDR1 and CDR2: LGHNA, YSLEER. J lost 7 bases, V lost 2 bases, and 6 bases had no gene match. The CDR3 has 16 amino acids. In DNA, the CDR3 is TGCGCCAGCAGCCAAACGGGACAGGGGGTGGTTGAAAAACTGTTTTTT. Its protein product is CASSQTGQGVVEKLFF.

This clone occurred a few times. CDR3 amino acids: CASRVTGAQTEAFF. The CDR3 DNA reads TGTGCCAGCAGAGTGACAGGGGCCCAAACTGAAGCTTTCTTT. The chain uses TRBV2 and TRBJ1-1, with TRBD1 matching over 8 bases. This CDR3 contains 14 residues. V was clipped by 6 bases and J by 5 bases; unmatched bases: 8. CDR1 is SNHLY, CDR2 FYNNEI, per germline.

In its sample, this clone was seen many times. V gene TRBV14 combines with J gene TRBJ1-3; TRBD1 agrees at 9 bases. The CDR3 is made up of 15 amino acids. Germline trimming cut 6 bases from V and 4 bases from J; bases unmatched to any gene: 7. In germline, CDR1 is SGHDN, CDR2 FVKESK. In nucleotides, the CDR3 is TGTGCCAGCAGTCCCGGGACAGGGTTCGGAAACACCATATATTTT. Translation: CASSPGTGFGNTIYF.

This clone was seen a handful of times. This chain links TRBV27 with TRBJ2-1; 10 bases align to TRBD1. There are 14 residues in the CDR3. Germline CDR1 MNHEY, CDR2 SMNVEV (reference sequence). V lost 2 bases and J lost 8; bases outside the gene matches: 3. CDR3 DNA sequence: TGTGCCAGCAGTTTAGGGACAGGGGTTGATGAGCAGTTCTTC. Its translation: CASSLGTGVDEQFF.

In this sample, this clone turned up a few times. The chain recombines TRBV5-6 with TRBJ1-6; D is ambiguous. Germline assignment: CDR1 SGHDT and CDR2 YYEEEE. This CDR3 region has 13 residues. Trimming stripped 10 bases from V and 7 bases from J, with 15 bases between. As DNA, the CDR3 is TGTGCCTCCCGGGGTTCTCCCAATTCACCCCTCCACTTT. It specifies CASRGSPNSPLHF.

The chain recombines TRBV15 with TRBJ2-3, with TRBD2 identical over 8 bases. Germline V gene lookup returns CDR1 LNHNV and CDR2 YYDKDF (reference sequence). This CDR3 is built from 13 residues. J was trimmed by 1 base and V by 6 bases; bases with no gene match: 0. The chain's CDR3 is CATRAGGTDTQYF. The CDR3 coding sequence is TGTGCCACCAGAGCGGGGGGCACAGATACGCAGTATTTT.

Remarks on this clone: Additional DNA sequences in this sample encode the identical CDR3. The rearrangement links TRBV6-5 to TRBJ1-1; 8 nucleotides align to TRBD1. The CDR3 is 14 amino acids. Trimming at V came to 4 bases and at J to 5 bases, leaving 6 bases not matched to a gene. Germline values: CDR1 MNHEY, CDR2 SVGAGI. The chain's CDR3 is CASSLDRVRTEAFF. The CDR3 nucleotides read TGTGCCAGCAGTTTGGACAGGGTGAGGACTGAAGCTTTCTTT.

This clone was recorded a few times. This chain uses TRBV5-6 with TRBJ2-5; 10 bases map to TRBD1. The J call may be incorrect, as the DNA end agrees better with TRBJ2-7. The V gene's germline CDR1 is SGHDT and CDR2 YYEEEE. CDR3 length: 13 residues. This CDR3 reads CASSSDRGYEQYF. The DNA of the CDR3 is TGTGCCAGCAGCTCGGACAGGGGGTACGAGCAGTACTTC.

This clone was detected a few times. V is TRBV5-6 and J is TRBJ1-2; 8 bases are shared with TRBD1. The germline CDR1 and CDR2 sequences are SGHDT and YYEEEE. V trimming: 1 base; J trimming: 4 bases; junction bases outside the gene matches: 6. The CDR3 covers 15 residues. The CDR3 coding sequence is TGTGCCAGCAGCTTGTGGTTTCAGGGGGCCTATGGCTACACCTTC. This sequence encodes CASSLWFQGAYGYTF.

The V call is TRBV7-2, the J call TRBJ2-7, with D uncertain. CDR1 and CDR2 (germline): SGHTA, FQGNSA. This CDR3 is built from 15 residues. With 6 bases removed from V and 0 bases from J, the gap between germline ends came to 15 bases. DNA of the CDR3: TGTGCCAGCAGTGAGGTCCCGGTTCACTCCTACGAGCAGTACTTC. Its translation: CASSEVPVHSYEQYF.